The T cell receptor beta chain under discussion was sequenced for a study of blood T cell repertoires in COVID-19. Study summary: COVID-19 samples collected from the United States, Italy and Spain covered acute and convalescent phases. T cells, B-cell-depleted T cells, or PBMCs supplied cDNA or gDNA.

Per the original methods: Amplification with reference gene primers provided the estimates of nucleated cell counts. The assay was immunoSEQ multiplex PCR, and TCRdb's table has in-frame clones only and misses some. That table supplies the V and J calls and clone size; D and trimming were determined from the DNA. Of 90,000 to 150,000 clones listed, about 85% were seen once; the top ten hold approximately 10%. Losses at the gene ends were 7 bases for V and 3 bases for J; bases not matched to a gene: 11. Germline CDR1 reads SGHTA; CDR2 reads FQGNSA. The CDR3 is 16 amino acids. What was sequenced was peripheral blood. V gene TRBV7-2 combines with J gene TRBJ1-4; 7 bases line up with TRBD1. The sequence was obtained from a man aged 80 or over with acute or convalescent COVID-19. CDR3 residues: CASTPLQGPPNEKLFF. CDR3 sequence (DNA): TGTGCCAGCACCCCATTACAGGGGCCCCCTAATGAAAAACTGTTTTTT.